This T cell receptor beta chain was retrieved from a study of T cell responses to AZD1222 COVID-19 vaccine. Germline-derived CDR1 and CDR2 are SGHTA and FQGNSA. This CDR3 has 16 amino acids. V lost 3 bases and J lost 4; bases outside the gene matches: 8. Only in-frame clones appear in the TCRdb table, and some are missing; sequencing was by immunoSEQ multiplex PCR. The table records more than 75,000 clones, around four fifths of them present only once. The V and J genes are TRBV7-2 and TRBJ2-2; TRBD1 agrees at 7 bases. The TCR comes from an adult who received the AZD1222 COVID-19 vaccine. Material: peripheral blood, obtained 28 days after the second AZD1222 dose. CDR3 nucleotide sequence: TGTGCCAGCAGCTTGGCGACAGGGTTCGTCACCGGGGAGCTGTTTTTT. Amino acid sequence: CASSLATGFVTGELFF. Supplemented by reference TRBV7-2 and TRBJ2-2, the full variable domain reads GAGVSQSPSNKVTEKGKDVELRCDPISGHTALYWYRQSLGQGLEFLIYFQGNSAPDKSGLPSDRFSAERTGGSVSTLTIQRTQQEDSAVYLCASSLATGFVTGELFFGEGSRLTVL.